This T cell receptor (beta chain) was sequenced for a study of blood T cell repertoires in COVID-19. The overall study: The origin of the acute and convalescent COVID-19 samples was the United States, Italy and Spain. T cells, B-cell-depleted T cells, or PBMCs provided the cDNA or gDNA that served as material.

As to this clone: This same CDR3 is encoded by further DNA sequences in the sample.

Enrolled during active infection, Seattle patients were then followed longitudinally. Under the authors' procedure: Amplification of reference gene primers was used by the study to estimate nucleated cell counts. Sequenced by immunoSEQ multiplex PCR; TCRdb stores in-frame clones only, minus some. V and J calls and clone size are given by that table; D and trimming were obtained from the DNA. The sample shows about 250,000 clones, more than 75% of them seen only once. The V end lost 5 bases, the J end lost 5 bases, and 9 bases lay between the germline ends. The CDR3 covers 12 residues. Germline V CDR1 and CDR2: MDHEN, SYDVKM.

The chain joins TRBV28 to TRBJ1-2; weak D call: TRBD1 (6 bases). The clonotype comes from a woman aged 80 or over with COVID-19, enrolled during active disease. Specimen: peripheral blood. The CDR3 region has the DNA TGTGCCAGCAGTCCGGACAGTTATGGCTACACCTTC. The encoded protein is CASSPDSYGYTF.